This paragraph covers one T cell receptor beta chain sequence. This clonotype occurred a few times. The antigen this receptor binds is unknown. A read error may be the cause here, since a much bigger clone is one base away. The sample comes from a study of T-cell memory formation after mild COVID-19 listed by TCRdb under 2021. At the level of the whole study: TCR sequence clusters from the two donors were largely donor specific. T-cell clones expanding and contracting after mild COVID-19 in a couple of donors were tracked by longitudinal TCRalpha and TCRbeta repertoire sequencing. Two young, previously healthy adult volunteers, one female and one male, were included in the cohort.

Ficoll-Paque density gradient centrifugation was the method used to isolate PBMCs. The paper as a whole reports these results and caveats: Some responding clones were detected in pre-infection memory, which suggested that pre-existing cross-reactive memory T cells had joined the SARS-CoV-2 response. Only a couple of mild cases were covered by the study, and larger cohorts that include severe cases with pre-infection samples were considered necessary. Contracting CD4+ clones appeared mostly in the CM and EM memory subsets, whereas CD8+ clones were enriched in EMRA. SARS-CoV-2 specificity was not confirmed for the second-wave clones peaking on day 37. Clones that contracted from day 15 to 85 showed balanced CD4/CD8 phenotypes, whereas a second wave of clones that expanded from day 15 to 37 leaned towards CD4+.

The sample was run on an Illumina NovaSeq 6000. TCRalpha and TCRbeta cDNA libraries were built by 5'RACE with constant-segment primers, adding sample barcodes and unique molecular identifiers. Trizol reagent was used to extract RNA from every sample. Library amplification was performed in two PCR steps, and a second sample barcode and Illumina TruSeq adapters were introduced in the second step. Sequencing of libraries was performed on an Illumina NovaSeq with 2 x 150 bp paired-end reads. Per the source publication's procedure: The reads were demultiplexed and collapsed into UMI-guided consensus sequences using migec v1.2.7. Using mixcr v2.1.11, UMI consensuses were aligned to TRA and TRB V and J templates and then assembled into clonotypes. Clonotypes were classified as expanded or contracted when called significant by both edgeR and NoisET, with noise models trained on biological replicates. For edgeR calls, the thresholds were a false discovery rate-adjusted p below 0.01 and a log2 fold-change of 1. PCA with hierarchical clustering of max-normalized trajectories of the 1000 most abundant clonotypes was used as exploratory dynamics analysis. Each responding clone was given a CD4 or CD8 phenotype based on the CD4+ and CD8+ repertoires, which had been sequenced separately. The public reads were run again by TCRdb, first through fastp at Q25 and then through MiXCR, and only productive beta chains were kept. Each record represents a unique CDR3 protein, reported with the most common genes and DNA among its rows. None of the V and J calls come from the authors' own analysis; TCRdb made them. Across this sample there are roughly 400,000 distinct CDR3 sequences, with 16% seen only once. The ten largest clones represent 20% to 25% of the sample.

Spanning cysteine to phenylalanine, the CDR3 consists of 13 amino acids. This entry keeps only the CDR3 DNA: 39 bases, framed from base 1. The germline V gene gives CDR1 as MDHEN and CDR2 as SYDVKM. V is clipped by 6 bases and J by 5 bases, and the sequence between their germline boundaries is 10 bases long. The chain is encoded by TRBV28 joined to TRBJ2-2; D gene: possibly TRBD2, on 5 matching bases. The TCR originated in a man between 18 and 29 years old who had mild COVID-19 (a few samples of this study predate the infection). The sample titles of this study are shuffled in the database, so cell type and time point are left out; the donor was told from shared clones. The material sequenced was PBMCs or a T cell subset sorted from them (not recorded which). The nucleotides read TGTGCCAGCAGGGACTCGACTACCGGGGAGCTGTTTTTT. Its product reads: CASRDSTTGELFF.